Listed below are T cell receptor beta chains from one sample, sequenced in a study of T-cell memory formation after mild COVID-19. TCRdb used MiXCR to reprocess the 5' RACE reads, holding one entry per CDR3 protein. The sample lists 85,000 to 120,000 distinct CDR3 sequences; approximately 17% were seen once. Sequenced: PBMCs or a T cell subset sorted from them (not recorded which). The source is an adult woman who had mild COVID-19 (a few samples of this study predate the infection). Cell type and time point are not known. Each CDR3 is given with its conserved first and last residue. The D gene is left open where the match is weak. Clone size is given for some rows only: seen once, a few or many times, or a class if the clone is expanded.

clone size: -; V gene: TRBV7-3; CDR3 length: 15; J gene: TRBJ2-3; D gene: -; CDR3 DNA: TGTGCCAGCAGTCAAACAGGGGAGGTCACAGATACGCAGTATTTT; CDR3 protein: CASSQTGEVTDTQYF
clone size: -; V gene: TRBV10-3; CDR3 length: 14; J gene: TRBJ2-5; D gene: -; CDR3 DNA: TGTGCCATCAGTGATTCGGACATTAAAGAGACCCAGTACTTC; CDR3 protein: CAISDSDIKETQYF
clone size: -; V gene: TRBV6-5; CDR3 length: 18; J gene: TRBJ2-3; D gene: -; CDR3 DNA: TGTGCCAGCAGTTACTCGGAAACCGGGACGGACAACTCAGATACGCGGTATTTT; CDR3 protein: CASSYSETGTDNSDTRYF
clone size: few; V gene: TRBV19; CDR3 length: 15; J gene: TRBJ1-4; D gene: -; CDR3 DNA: TGTGCCAGTAGTATAGAGACGGAGTGGGATGAAAAACTGTTTTTT; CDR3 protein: CASSIETEWDEKLFF
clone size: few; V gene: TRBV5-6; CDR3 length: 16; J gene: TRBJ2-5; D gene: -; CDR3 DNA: TGTGCCAGCAGCTTGGAATCCGGTGGGGCCCAAGAGACCCAGTACTTC; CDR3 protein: CASSLESGGAQETQYF
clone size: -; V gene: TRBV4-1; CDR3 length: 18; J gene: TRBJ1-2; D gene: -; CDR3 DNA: TGCGCCAGCAGCCAAGAAGGAGTGGGACTCCCCTTTAACTACGGCTACACCTTC; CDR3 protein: CASSQEGVGLPFNYGYTF
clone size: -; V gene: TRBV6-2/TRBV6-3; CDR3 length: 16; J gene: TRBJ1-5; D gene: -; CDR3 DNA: TGTGCCAGCAGTTATGAGCCTTGGGCTGGGAATCAGCCCCAGCATTTT; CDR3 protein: CASSYEPWAGNQPQHF
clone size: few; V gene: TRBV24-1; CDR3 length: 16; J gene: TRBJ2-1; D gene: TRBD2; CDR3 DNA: TGTGCCACCAGTGATTTACAGACTAGCAGGCAAGAGGGGCAGTTCTTC; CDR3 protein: CATSDLQTSRQEGQFF
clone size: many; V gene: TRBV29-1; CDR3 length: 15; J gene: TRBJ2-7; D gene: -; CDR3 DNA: TGCAGCGTTGAAGATTCCGCCGGCAGCTCCTACGAGCAGTACTTC; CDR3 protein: CSVEDSAGSSYEQYF
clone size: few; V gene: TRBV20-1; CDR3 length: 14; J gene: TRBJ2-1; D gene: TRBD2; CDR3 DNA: TGCAGTGCTAGAGGTAGCGGGGGTATCTATGAGCAGTTCTTC; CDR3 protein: CSARGSGGIYEQFF
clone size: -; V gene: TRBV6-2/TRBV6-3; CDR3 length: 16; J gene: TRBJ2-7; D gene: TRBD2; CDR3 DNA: TGTGCCACCGACGGGGGACTAGCGGGAGGCTCCTACGAGCAGTACTTC; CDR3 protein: CATDGGLAGGSYEQYF
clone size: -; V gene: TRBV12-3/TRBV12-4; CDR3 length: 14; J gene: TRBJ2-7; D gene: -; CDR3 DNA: TGTGCCAGCAGTTTAAATGACAACTCCTACGAGCAGTACTTC; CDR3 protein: CASSLNDNSYEQYF
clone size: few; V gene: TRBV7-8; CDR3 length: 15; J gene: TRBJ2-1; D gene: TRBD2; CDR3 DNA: TGTGCCAGCAGCGGACTAGCGGGACTCTACAATGAGCAGTTCTTC; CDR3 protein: CASSGLAGLYNEQFF
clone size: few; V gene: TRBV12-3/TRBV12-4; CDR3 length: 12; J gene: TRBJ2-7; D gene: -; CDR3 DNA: TGTGCCACTATGGGGGACAACTACGAGCAGTACTTC; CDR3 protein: CATMGDNYEQYF
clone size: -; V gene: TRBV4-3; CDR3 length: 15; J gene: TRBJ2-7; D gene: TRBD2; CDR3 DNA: TGCGCCAGCAGCCAAGACCGGACTAGCGGGAATAAGCAGTACTTC; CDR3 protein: CASSQDRTSGNKQYF
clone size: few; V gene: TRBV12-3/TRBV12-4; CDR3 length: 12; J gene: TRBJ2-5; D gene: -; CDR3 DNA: TGTGCCAGCAGCCAAGAAGGTGTGACCCAGTACTTC; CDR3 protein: CASSQEGVTQYF
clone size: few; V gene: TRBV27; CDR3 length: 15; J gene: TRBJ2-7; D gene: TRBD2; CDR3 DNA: TGTGCCAGCAGTTTAAATAGCGGGAGTTCCTACGAGCAGTACTTC; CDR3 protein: CASSLNSGSSYEQYF
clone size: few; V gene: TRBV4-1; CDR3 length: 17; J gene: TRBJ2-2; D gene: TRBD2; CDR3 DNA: TGCGCCAGCAGCCAAGATTTAGCGGGGGCCGTTACCGGGGAGCTGTTTTTT; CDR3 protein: CASSQDLAGAVTGELFF
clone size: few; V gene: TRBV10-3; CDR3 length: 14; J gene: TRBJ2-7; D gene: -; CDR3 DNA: TGTGCCAGCCTACTTGACTCGAGCGGGTACGAGCAGTACTTC; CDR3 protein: CASLLDSSGYEQYF
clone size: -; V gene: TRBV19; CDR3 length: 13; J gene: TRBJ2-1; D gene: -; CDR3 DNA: TGTGCCAGTAGTATGGACGTCTACAATGAGCAGTTCTTC; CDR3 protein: CASSMDVYNEQFF
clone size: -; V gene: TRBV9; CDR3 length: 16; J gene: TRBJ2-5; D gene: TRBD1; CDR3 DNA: TGTGCCAGCAGCGAAGCCGGGACAGCTCTGGGAGAGACCCAGTACTTC; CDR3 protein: CASSEAGTALGETQYF
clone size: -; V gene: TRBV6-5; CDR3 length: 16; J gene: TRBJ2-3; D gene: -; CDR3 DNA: TGTGCCAGCAGTTACATAGGAGGAGAAGGCACAGATACGCAGTATTTT; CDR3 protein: CASSYIGGEGTDTQYF
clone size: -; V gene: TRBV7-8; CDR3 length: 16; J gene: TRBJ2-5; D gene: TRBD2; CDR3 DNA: TGTGCCAGCAGCTTAGTGGTAGCGGGAGGGTTGGAGACCCAGTACTTC; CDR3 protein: CASSLVVAGGLETQYF
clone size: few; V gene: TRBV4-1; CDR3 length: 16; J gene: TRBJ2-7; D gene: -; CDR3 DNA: TGCGCCAGCAGCCAAGACGAAAACGTGAGCTCCTACGAGCAGTACTTC; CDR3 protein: CASSQDENVSSYEQYF
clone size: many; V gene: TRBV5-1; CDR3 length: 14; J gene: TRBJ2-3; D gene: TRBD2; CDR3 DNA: TGCGCCAGCACCCAAGCGGGGAACACAGATACGCAGTATTTT; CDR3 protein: CASTQAGNTDTQYF